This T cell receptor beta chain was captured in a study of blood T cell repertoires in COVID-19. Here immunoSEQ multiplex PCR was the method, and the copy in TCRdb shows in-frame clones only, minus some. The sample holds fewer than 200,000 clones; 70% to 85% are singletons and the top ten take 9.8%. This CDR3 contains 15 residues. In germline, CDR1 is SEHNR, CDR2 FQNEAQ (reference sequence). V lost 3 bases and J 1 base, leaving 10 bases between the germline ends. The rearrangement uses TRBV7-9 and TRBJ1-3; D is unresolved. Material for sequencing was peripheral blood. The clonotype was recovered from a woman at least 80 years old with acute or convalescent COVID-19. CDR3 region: CASSLWTRSGNTIYF. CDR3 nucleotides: TGTGCCAGCAGCTTGTGGACTAGGTCTGGAAACACCATATATTTT.